This T cell receptor (beta chain) was obtained from a study of T cell changes during pregnancy in multiple sclerosis. Here immunoSEQ multiplex PCR was the method, and the copy in TCRdb shows in-frame clones only, minus some. The data contain roughly 100,000 clones, roughly 91% of them singletons. The CDR3 length is 13 residues. The trim removed 1 base at V and 6 bases at J, leaving 3 bases unmatched. Germline V CDR1 and CDR2: SQVTM, ANQGSEA. Sequenced material: peripheral blood, taken after pregnancy. The origin of this receptor is a female donor in good health, enrolled as a control in a pregnancy study. The chain joins TRBV29-1 to TRBJ2-1, with 7 bases aligning to TRBD1. In DNA, the CDR3 is TGCAGCGTTGAAGTGGACAGGCCCAATGAGCAGTTCTTC. Translating it yields CSVEVDRPNEQFF.